This is a list of T cell receptor beta chains from one sample in a study of cytotoxic CD8 clonotypes in ibrutinib-treated CLL. Only in-frame clones appear in the TCRdb table, and some are missing; sequencing was by immunoSEQ multiplex PCR. The sample records approximately 29,000 clones, roughly 60% being singletons. Source: PBMCs, taken before ibrutinib treatment. The receptors were sampled from a human donor with chronic lymphocytic leukemia. Both conserved end residues are part of each CDR3. D genes are given only for firm matches. Rows may omit the clone size; those that give it use once, few, many or a size class.

CDR3 protein: CASSQDQRTERVDPQYF
CDR3 DNA: TGCGCCAGCAGCCAAGATCAGCGAACGGAGCGAGTTGACCCGCAGTATTTT
clone size: -
J gene: TRBJ2-3
V gene: TRBV4-1
D gene: -

CDR3 protein: CASSLGGRLYEQYF
CDR3 DNA: TGTGCCAGCAGCTTAGGTGGGCGCCTCTACGAGCAGTACTTC
clone size: -
J gene: TRBJ2-7
V gene: TRBV11-2
D gene: -

CDR3 protein: CASSPRGGVTDTQYF
CDR3 DNA: TGTGCCAGCAGCCCCCGAGGGGGAGTGACAGATACGCAGTATTTT
clone size: -
J gene: TRBJ2-3
V gene: TRBV5-4
D gene: -

CDR3 protein: CASRLGEYEQYF
CDR3 DNA: TGTGCCAGCAGACTGGGGGAGTACGAGCAGTACTTC
clone size: -
J gene: TRBJ2-7
V gene: TRBV6-6
D gene: -

CDR3 protein: CASSLTNRDEQYF
CDR3 DNA: TGTGCCAGCAGTCTTACTAACAGGGACGAGCAGTACTTC
clone size: -
J gene: TRBJ2-7
V gene: TRBV27
D gene: -

CDR3 protein: CSVEDEVDLGNEQFF
CDR3 DNA: TGCAGCGTTGAAGACGAGGTCGACCTGGGGAATGAGCAGTTCTTC
clone size: -
J gene: TRBJ2-1
V gene: TRBV29-1
D gene: -

CDR3 protein: CASSPLAGRAGNTGELFF
CDR3 DNA: TGTGCCAGCAGCCCCCTAGCGGGGCGGGCTGGAAACACCGGGGAGCTGTTTTTT
clone size: -
J gene: TRBJ2-2
V gene: TRBV7-8
D gene: TRBD2

CDR3 protein: CAIGDGANTGELFF
CDR3 DNA: TGTGCCATCGGAGACGGAGCGAACACCGGGGAGCTGTTTTTT
clone size: once
J gene: TRBJ2-2
V gene: TRBV6-5
D gene: -

CDR3 protein: CASSLGYTYEQYF
CDR3 DNA: TGTGCCAGCAGCTTAGGTTACACTTACGAGCAGTACTTC
clone size: few
J gene: TRBJ2-7
V gene: TRBV11-2
D gene: -

CDR3 protein: CASSSFGAGTHNEQFF
CDR3 DNA: TGTGCCAGCAGCTCTTTCGGAGCCGGGACCCACAATGAGCAGTTCTTC
clone size: few
J gene: TRBJ2-1
V gene: TRBV9
D gene: -

CDR3 protein: CASSLEAHYEQYF
CDR3 DNA: TGTGCCAGCAGCTTGGAAGCCCACTACGAGCAGTACTTC
clone size: few
J gene: TRBJ2-7
V gene: TRBV5-4
D gene: -